Following are 22 T cell receptor beta chains from one sample sequenced in a study of blood T cell repertoires in COVID-19. The data were produced by immunoSEQ multiplex PCR, yet TCRdb's version contains in-frame clones alone and is incomplete. The sample gives 120,000 or so clones, around 90% of which show up once; approximately 3.9% is in the top ten. The sample comprised peripheral blood. These TCRs come from a woman aged 55-69 years with COVID-19, enrolled during active disease.

The chain couples TRBV5-6 to TRBJ2-5, with TRBD2 matching over 7 bases. The CDR3 contains 15 residues. CDR1 is SGHDT, CDR2 YYEEEE, per germline. The V and J ends lost 4 bases and 1 base, in that order; junction bases with no gene match: 7. This CDR3 is CASSHSSGAQETQYF. The CDR3, as DNA: TGTGCCAGCAGCCATTCAAGCGGGGCCCAAGAGACCCAGTACTTC.

This chain uses TRBV5-1 with TRBJ2-3; D call uncertain. Trimming left V 1 base short and J 2 bases short, with 5 bases between. CDR3 length equals 13 residues. The V gene's germline CDR1 is SGHRS and CDR2 YFSETQ. Written as DNA, the CDR3 is TGCGCCAGCAGCTTGATCCTCACAGATACGCAGTATTTT. Protein sequence: CASSLILTDTQYF.

The genes are TRBV7-2 and TRBJ1-1; D ambiguous. Trimming cost V 2 bases and J 5 bases, with 12 bases left between them. The CDR3 runs 14 residues. Germline CDR1 SGHTA, CDR2 FQGNSA. CDR3 sequence (DNA): TGTGCCAGCAGCTTAAACCCGGGATGGACTGAAGCTTTCTTT. This codes for CASSLNPGWTEAFF. Using reference TRBV7-2 and TRBJ1-1 for the parts outside the CDR3, the full variable domain is GAGVSQSPSNKVTEKGKDVELRCDPISGHTALYWYRQSLGQGLEFLIYFQGNSAPDKSGLPSDRFSAERTGGSVSTLTIQRTQQEDSAVYLCASSLNPGWTEAFFGQGTRLTVV.

V usage is TRBV11-2 and J usage is TRBJ2-5, with D tentatively TRBD2 (6 bases). The CDR3 runs 17 residues. The V end lost 3 bases, the J end lost 0 bases, and 17 bases lay between the germline ends. Germline V gives CDR1 SGHAT, CDR2 FQNNGV. Written as DNA, the CDR3 is TGTGCCAGCAGCTTTTACCGGGGTGGAGGGTACCAAGAGACCCAGTACTTC. Its protein is CASSFYRGGGYQETQYF.

This chain uses TRBV7-2 with TRBJ2-1; D unclear. The CDR3 spans 17 residues. The V end lost 4 bases, the J end lost 2 bases, and 18 bases lay between the germline ends. Germline CDR1 and CDR2: SGHTA and FQGNSA. The CDR3 DNA follows: TGTGCCAGCAGCTACCCCGTTCGTGCGGCAACCTACAATGAGCAGTTCTTC. This gives the protein CASSYPVRAATYNEQFF. Combining the CDR3 with reference TRBV7-2 and TRBJ2-1 gives the whole variable domain GAGVSQSPSNKVTEKGKDVELRCDPISGHTALYWYRQSLGQGLEFLIYFQGNSAPDKSGLPSDRFSAERTGGSVSTLTIQRTQQEDSAVYLCASSYPVRAATYNEQFFGPGTRLTVL.

This chain uses TRBV9 with TRBJ1-5; 7 nucleotides line up with TRBD1. This CDR3 has 15 amino acids. The V segment lost 0 bases and the J segment 3 bases; nucleotides outside the gene matches: 3. Germline CDR1 and CDR2: SGDLS and YYNGEE. The CDR3 DNA reads as TGTGCCAGCAGCGTAGACAGGGGTACCAATCAGCCCCAGCATTTT. Protein: CASSVDRGTNQPQHF.

This clone was seen only once. J is TRBJ2-1 and V is TRBV10-3, with 11 bases matching TRBD2. V was pared by 6 bases and J by 8 bases, with 12 bases of the junction left unmatched. This CDR3 has 16 amino acids. Germline loops: CDR1 ENHRY, CDR2 SYGVKD. The CDR3 coding sequence is TGTGCCATCAGGGCGCTAGCGGGGGGCCCAAGCCATGAGCAGTTCTTC. This codes for CAIRALAGGPSHEQFF.

CDR3: CASSPSQGRYNEQFF. CDR3 nucleotides: TGTGCCAGCAGCCCTTCTCAGGGGCGATACAATGAGCAGTTCTTC. The chain links TRBV7-2 to TRBJ2-1; TRBD1 might be the D (6 bases). The CDR3 has 15 amino acids. Trimming stripped 5 bases from V and 4 bases from J, with 15 bases between. In germline, CDR1 is SGHTA, CDR2 FQGNSA.

The table lists this clone with a count of one. This chain uses TRBV14 with TRBJ1-2, with 9 bases fitting TRBD1. CDR1 is SGHDN, CDR2 FVKESK, per germline. V lost 4 bases to trimming and J lost 6 bases; unmatched junction nucleotides: 6. This CDR3 comprises 14 residues. The DNA for the CDR3 is TGTGCCAGCAGCCTTTTAACAGGGGGCGATGGCTACACCTTC. Its protein product is CASSLLTGGDGYTF.

This clone has only a few counts. V is TRBV30 and J is TRBJ1-1; 8 bases are a match to TRBD1. Germline V gene data show CDR1 as GTSNPN and CDR2 as SVGIG (reference sequence). The CDR3 covers 15 residues. The trim removed 0 bases at V and 0 bases at J, leaving 3 bases unmatched. Here the CDR3 DNA reads TGTGCCTGGAGTGTGAAGGGACAGGTGAACACTGAAGCTTTCTTT. The encoded protein is CAWSVKGQVNTEAFF.

This clone has just one count. The chain links TRBV5-1 to TRBJ1-1; 10 bases agree with TRBD1. J gave up 6 bases and V 2 bases, and 13 bases lay outside the gene matches. The CDR3 runs to 17 residues. Germline V gives CDR1 SGHRS, CDR2 YFSETQ. CDR3 nucleotide sequence: TGCGCCAGCAGCTTCGGTGACAGGGGGCGAGTGTCTGCTGAAGCTTTCTTT. Translating it yields CASSFGDRGRVSAEAFF.

The chain carries TRBV9 and TRBJ2-5; possible D gene TRBD2, 6 bases. The CDR3 has 14 amino acids. Per the germline V gene, CDR1 is SGDLS and CDR2 is YYNGEE. Trimming removed 0 bases from V and 5 bases from J, with 11 bases in between. This CDR3 reads CASSVGTSMETQYF. Here the CDR3 DNA reads TGTGCCAGCAGCGTAGGCACTAGCATGGAGACCCAGTACTTC.

This clone was seen just once. The rearrangement links TRBV14 to TRBJ2-3; 15 bases map to TRBD2. Germline loops: CDR1 SGHDN, CDR2 FVKESK. The junction had 12 bases not matched to a gene; V was cut back by 2 bases and J by 6 bases. The CDR3 is made up of 19 amino acids. The CDR3 DNA follows: TGTGCCAGCAGCCAACAGTCCTGGACTAGCGGGGGGGCATCGGATACGCAGTATTTT. Its translation: CASSQQSWTSGGASDTQYF.

The rearrangement uses TRBV11-2 and TRBJ1-1, with 7 bases matching TRBD1. Germline V CDR1 and CDR2: SGHAT, FQNNGV. The CDR3 has 14 residues. With 5 bases clipped from V and 0 bases from J, the junction kept 3 bases outside the gene matches. The CDR3 DNA reads as TGTGCCAGCAGCCGACAGGGAGTGAACACTGAAGCTTTCTTT. Amino acid sequence: CASSRQGVNTEAFF.

The sample holds one count of this clone. The rearrangement joins TRBV10-1 to TRBJ2-7, with 9 bases that match TRBD2. The CDR3 loop spans 16 amino acids. The germline gives CDR1 WNHNN, CDR2 SYGVQD (reference sequence). Unmatched junction bases numbered 6, after V lost 1 base and J lost 2 bases. DNA of the CDR3: TGCGCCAGCAGTGAGTATATTAGCGGGGGTCCCTACGAGCAGTACTTC. Its translation is CASSEYISGGPYEQYF.

The chain employs TRBV7-2 and TRBJ2-5; 7 nucleotides agree with TRBD1. Germline V CDR1 and CDR2: SGHTA, FQGNSA. V gave up 4 bases and J gave up 2 bases; unmatched junction bases: 1. CDR3 length equals 13 residues. CDR3 in amino acids: CASSWGQQETQYF. The CDR3 region has the DNA TGTGCCAGCAGCTGGGGACAGCAAGAGACCCAGTACTTC.

The V call is TRBV4-3, the J call TRBJ2-5; TRBD1 is a possible D gene (7 bases). The CDR3 is 16 residues long. Trimming pared 0 bases from V and 7 bases from J, leaving 18 bases between. Germline CDR1 LGHNA, CDR2 YSLEER. CDR3 protein: CASSQEGQTGRGTQYF. In DNA form, the CDR3 reads TGCGCCAGCAGCCAAGAGGGACAGACCGGGCGGGGGACCCAGTACTTC.

The chain links TRBV7-2 to TRBJ1-5; tentatively, D is TRBD1 (5 bases). V shed 6 bases and J shed 6 bases, with 21 bases lying between them. This CDR3 is built from 16 residues. The V gene's germline CDR1 is SGHTA and CDR2 FQGNSA. CDR3 region: CASSPVGRRNGQPQHF. In DNA, the CDR3 is TGTGCCAGCAGTCCAGTGGGGCGTCGGAATGGTCAGCCCCAGCATTTT.

This clone turned up a few times. The J gene is TRBJ2-5, the V gene TRBV7-2; D gene ambiguous. The CDR3 extends over 13 amino acids. CDR1 SGHTA and CDR2 FQGNSA come from the germline V gene. Between the trimmed V and J ends, which lost 8 bases and 3 bases, there was a span of 13 bases. CDR3 sequence reads: CASSRGLEETQYF. DNA of the CDR3: TGTGCCAGCTCCCGTGGCCTAGAAGAGACCCAGTACTTC.

Written as DNA, the CDR3 is TGTGCCAGCAGTTTATCGTATGACAGGGCTGAGACCCAGTACTTC. It translates to CASSLSYDRAETQYF. V and J are TRBV27 and TRBJ2-5; 7 nucleotides line up with TRBD1. Per germline, CDR1 MNHEY and CDR2 SMNVEV (reference sequence). J was trimmed by 5 bases and V by 0 bases; bases with no gene match: 6. CDR3 size: 15 residues.

The rearrangement joins TRBV7-3 to TRBJ2-1; 15 nucleotides agree with TRBD2. The J segment lost 9 bases and the V segment lost 5 bases, leaving 5 bases of the junction unmatched. The CDR3 has 15 residues. The germline gives CDR1 SGHTA, CDR2 FQGTGA. The CDR3 region has the DNA TGTGCCAGCAGCCCCGGACTAGCGGGGGGGCGTGAGCAGTTCTTC. It is translated as CASSPGLAGGREQFF.

This clone came up once. V usage is TRBV29-1 and J usage is TRBJ1-2; possibly TRBD1 for D (5 bases). The CDR3 is made up of 13 amino acids. The V end lost 2 bases, the J end lost 1 base, and 8 bases lay between the germline ends. Looked up from germline, CDR1 is SQVTM and CDR2 is ANQGSEA. Here the CDR3 reads CSVETGINYGYTF. The CDR3 DNA reads as TGCAGCGTTGAAACAGGAATTAACTATGGCTACACCTTC.